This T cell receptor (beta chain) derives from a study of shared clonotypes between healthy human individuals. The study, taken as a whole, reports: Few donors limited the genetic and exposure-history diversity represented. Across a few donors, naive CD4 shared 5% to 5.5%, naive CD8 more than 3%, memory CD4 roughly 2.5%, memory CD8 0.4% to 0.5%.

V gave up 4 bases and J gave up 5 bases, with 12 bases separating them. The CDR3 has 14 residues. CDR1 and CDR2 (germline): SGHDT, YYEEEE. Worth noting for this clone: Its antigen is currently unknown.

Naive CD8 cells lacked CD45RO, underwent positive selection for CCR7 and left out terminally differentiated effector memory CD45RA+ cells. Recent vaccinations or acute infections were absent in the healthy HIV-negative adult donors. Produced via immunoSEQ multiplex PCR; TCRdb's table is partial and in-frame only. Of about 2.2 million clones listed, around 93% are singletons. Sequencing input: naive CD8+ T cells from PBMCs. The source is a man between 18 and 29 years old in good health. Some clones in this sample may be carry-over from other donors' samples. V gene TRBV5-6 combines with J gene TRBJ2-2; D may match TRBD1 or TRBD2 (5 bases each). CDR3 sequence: CASSGGRGTGELFF. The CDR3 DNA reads TGTGCCAGCAGCGGGGGACGGGGAACCGGGGAGCTGTTTTTT.